The 15 T cell receptor beta chains presented below share a single source sample, sequenced in a study of glioma-infiltrating T cells. Amplification of TCR alpha and beta CDR3 regions from RNA used iRepertoire nested multiplex PCR. MiXCR, applied by TCRdb to the multiplex PCR reads, yields one record per CDR3 protein. Of around 150,000 distinct CDR3 sequences in the sample, about two fifths were seen once. Sequenced sample: glioma tissue, nonneoplastic brain tissue, or PBMCs (not recorded which). The receptors derive from a human donor with low-grade glioma or glioblastoma, undergoing nonglioma brain surgery, or in good health (not recorded which).

This clonotype has just a few counts. The chain couples TRBV4-3 to TRBJ1-2; D remains ambiguous. Looked up from germline, CDR1 is LGHNA and CDR2 is YSLEER. Trimming removed 3 bases at V and 6 bases at J, with 14 bases between. This CDR3 has 14 amino acids. CDR3 nucleotides: TGCGCCAGCAGCCAGGACGGAAGAGAAGATGGCTACACCTTC. Protein: CASSQDGREDGYTF.

This clonotype has just a few counts. This chain connects TRBV2 to TRBJ1-2; TRBD1 matches at 8 bases. Germline-derived CDR1 and CDR2 are SNHLY and FYNNEI. Trimming cost V 5 bases and J 0 bases; bases outside gene matches: 8. The CDR3 has 16 residues. The CDR3 reads CASSYDRGPSNYGYTF. CDR3 coding DNA: TGTGCCAGCAGTTACGACAGGGGACCCTCTAACTATGGCTACACCTTC.

This clonotype was counted only a few times. The genes are TRBV6-2 or TRBV6-3 and TRBJ2-7; D is ambiguous. There are 14 residues in the CDR3. Trimming stripped 0 bases from V and 2 bases from J, with 8 bases between. CDR1 and CDR2 from the germline V gene are MNHEY and SVGEGT. CDR3 DNA: TGTGCCAGCAGTTACTCGTCCTTGCCCTACGAGCAGTACTTC. As protein: CASSYSSLPYEQYF.

This rearrangement joins TRBV14 to TRBJ2-7, with 7 bases aligning to TRBD1. The CDR3 covers 15 residues. Germline V gene lookup returns CDR1 SGHDN and CDR2 FVKESK. J was trimmed by 3 bases and V by 1 base; bases with no gene match: 6. In DNA, the CDR3 is TGTGCCAGCAGCCAAGTCGGGCAGGGGGACTACGAGCAGTACTTC. It codes for CASSQVGQGDYEQYF.

This clonotype came up a few times. The rearrangement joins TRBV18 to TRBJ2-3; the D gene is possibly TRBD2 (5 bases). The V end was cut by 4 bases, the J end by 3 bases, with 14 bases between. The CDR3 loop spans 15 amino acids. Germline CDR1 and CDR2: KGHSH and LQKENI. In DNA, the CDR3 is TGTGCCAGCTCACGAGGGCAATTCGGAACAGATACGCAGTATTTT. This translates into CASSRGQFGTDTQYF.

The genes are TRBV5-1 and TRBJ1-1, with 7 bases fitting TRBD1. From germline, CDR1 is SGHRS and CDR2 YFSETQ. V was clipped by 2 bases and J by 0 bases; unmatched bases: 4. This CDR3 comprises 15 residues. The CDR3 DNA follows: TGCGCCAGCAGCTTTCGACAGGGCTTGAACACTGAAGCTTTCTTT. Its protein product is CASSFRQGLNTEAFF.

This chain connects TRBV20-1 to TRBJ2-5; D unresolved. CDR3 size: 15 residues. The V end was cut by 0 bases, the J end by 3 bases, with 14 bases between. Germline loops: CDR1 DFQATT, CDR2 SNEGSKA (reference sequence). The CDR3 spells CSARDYPPQKETQYF. CDR3 nucleotides: TGCAGTGCTAGAGATTACCCCCCTCAGAAAGAGACCCAGTACTTC.

With respect to this clonotype: Possible read error: a much larger clone is one base away. The chain is built from TRBV20-1 and TRBJ1-1, with D maybe TRBD1 (5 bases). The V gene lost 0 bases and the J gene lost 2 bases, with 10 bases spanning the gap. This CDR3 region has 14 residues. Germline CDR1 and CDR2: DFQATT and SNEGSKA (reference sequence). CDR3 coding DNA: TGCAGTGCTAGAGAAGAGGGGCGAAACACTGAAGCTTTCTTT. Protein: CSAREEGRNTEAFF.

V and J are TRBV4-1 and TRBJ2-7; either TRBD1 or TRBD2 may supply D (6 bases each). The CDR3 runs 15 residues. Trimming cost V 1 base and J 2 bases, with 12 bases left between them. The germline CDR1 and CDR2 sequences are MGHRA and YSYEKL. CDR3 sequence: CASSQVGGQAYEQYF. The CDR3 coding sequence is TGCGCCAGCAGCCAAGTGGGGGGACAAGCCTACGAGCAGTACTTC.

This clonotype was counted many times. The rearrangement links TRBV28 to TRBJ1-5; 7 bases are a match to TRBD1. The CDR3 has 15 amino acids. Germline CDR1 is MDHEN and CDR2 is SYDVKM. With V trimmed by 3 bases and J by 3 bases, 5 bases remained unmatched. The CDR3 region is CASSLLQGDNQPQHF. The DNA for the CDR3 is TGTGCCAGCAGTTTGCTCCAGGGGGACAATCAGCCCCAGCATTTT. Together with reference TRBV28 and TRBJ1-5, the CDR3 gives the full variable domain: DVKVTQSSRYLVKRTGEKVFLECVQDMDHENMFWYRQDPGLGLRLIYFSYDVKMKEKGDIPEGYSVSREKKERFSLILESASTNQTSMYLCASSLLQGDNQPQHFGDGTRLSIL.

The CDR3 nucleotides read TGTGCCAGCAGCCCGGTAGCGGGGCTGACAGATACGCAGTATTTT. It encodes CASSPVAGLTDTQYF. The V call is TRBV3-1, the J call TRBJ2-3; 8 nucleotides agree with TRBD2. V shed 4 bases, J shed 3 bases, and the junction held 6 bases outside the gene matches. Germline assignment: CDR1 LGHDT and CDR2 YNNKEL (reference sequence). This CDR3 has 15 amino acids.

The rearrangement joins TRBV7-9 to TRBJ2-5; the D gene is possibly TRBD1 (6 bases). V lost 6 bases to trimming and J lost 5 bases, with 13 bases between them. The CDR3 length is 13 residues. Germline CDR1 is SEHNR and CDR2 is FQNEAQ (reference sequence). CDR3 nucleotides: TGTGCCAGCAGACCACAGGGATGGGAGACCCAGTACTTC. Translating it yields CASRPQGWETQYF. Supplemented by reference TRBV7-9 and TRBJ2-5, the full variable domain reads DTGVSQNPRHKITKRGQNVTFRCDPISEHNRLYWYRQTLGQGPEFLTYFQNEAQLEKSRLLSDRFSAERPKGSFSTLEIQRTEQGDSAMYLCASRPQGWETQYFGPGTRLLVL.

Only a few counts were recorded for this clonotype. For the CDR3, the DNA is TGTGCCAGCAGTGTAACTTGGACGGAAGAGCAGTTCTTC. It encodes CASSVTWTEEQFF. The chain is built from TRBV6-1 and TRBJ2-1; D ambiguous. Per the germline V gene, CDR1 is MNHNS and CDR2 is SASEGT. V was trimmed by 4 bases and J by 10 bases, leaving 14 bases between them. This CDR3 comprises 13 residues.

The V gene is TRBV3-1, the J gene TRBJ2-1; the D gene is possibly TRBD1 (5 bases). CDR1 and CDR2 (germline): LGHDT, YNNKEL (reference sequence). V gave up 2 bases and J gave up 8 bases, with 7 bases separating them. This CDR3 is 12 amino acids long. DNA of the CDR3: TGTGCCAGCAGCCAACAGGGTGATGAGCAGTTCTTC. It is translated as CASSQQGDEQFF.

The chain links TRBV12-5 to TRBJ2-7; perhaps TRBD1 as D (5 bases). Germline lookup yields CDR1 LGHNT and CDR2 FRNRAP. The CDR3 consists of 13 residues. The ends were cut back, 9 bases at V and 2 bases at J, with 14 bases in the middle. The CDR3 DNA sequence: TGTGCTAGGGACCGGACACCCACCTACGAGCAGTACTTC. Its translation: CARDRTPTYEQYF. Using reference TRBV12-5 and TRBJ2-7 for the parts outside the CDR3, the full variable domain is DARVTQTPRHKVTEMGQEVTMRCQPILGHNTVFWYRQTMMQGLELLAYFRNRAPLDDSGMPKDRFSAEMPDATLATLKIQPSEPRDSAVYFCARDRTPTYEQYFGPGTRLTVT.